The clone carrying this TCR beta chain is a singleton in its sample. The sample belongs to a study of blood T cell repertoires in COVID-19. Sequencing used immunoSEQ multiplex PCR; TCRdb keeps in-frame clones, though not all of them. The table shows about 100,000 clones, with over 75% occurring only once. Germline V CDR1 and CDR2: SGHRS, YFSETQ. V lost 0 bases and J lost 5; bases outside the gene matches: 4. This CDR3 contains 14 residues. The receptor was derived from a man aged 25-45 years in a cohort sampled during active COVID-19. The sample comprised peripheral blood. The chain has TRBV5-1 and TRBJ1-1; TRBD1 matches at 7 bases. CDR3: CASSLDAGGTEAFF. In DNA form, the CDR3 reads TGCGCCAGCAGCTTGGACGCAGGGGGAACTGAAGCTTTCTTT.